Each of the 3 T cell receptor beta chains below was sequenced from the same sample in a study of T cell repertoires in cytomegalovirus infection (dated by TCRdb to between 2017 and 2020). Instrument on record: Illumina HiSeq 1500. The public reads were reanalyzed by TCRdb: fastp trimming at Q25, MiXCR alignment, in-frame beta chains only. Rows are combined by CDR3 protein, so each entry shows the most common genes and DNA. The sample yields 680,000 or so distinct CDR3 sequences; around 30% were counted once. The ten largest clones take up about 18% of the sample. No antigens are known for them. The sample's treatment or condition, from its label and the paper: in vitro stimulation with specific CMV peptide epitopes to enrich CMV-specific T cells. This specimen was cultured PBMCs, taken from culture after CMV antigen stimulation. The receptors were sampled from a human donor in good health (CMV status not recorded). Some clones in this sample may be carry-over from other donors' samples.

The chain recombines TRBV29-1 with TRBJ2-3, with D perhaps TRBD1 (6 bases). This CDR3 is built from 13 residues. Deletions cut 6 bases from V and 3 bases from J, with 13 bases between. The germline gives CDR1 SQVTM, CDR2 ANQGSEA. The CDR3 sequence is CSVQDSWTDTQYF. The CDR3 region has the DNA TGCAGCGTCCAGGACAGTTGGACAGATACGCAGTATTTT.

This clonotype has a single count. V usage is TRBV5-4 and J usage is TRBJ1-5; the D is unclear. The CDR3 spans 14 residues. Per germline, CDR1 SGHNT and CDR2 YYREEE (reference sequence). V gave up 5 bases and J gave up 0 bases, with 9 bases separating them. The CDR3 DNA follows: TGTGCCAGCAGGTTACACGGTAGCAATCAGCCCCAGCATTTT. Its translation is CASRLHGSNQPQHF.

The CDR3 spells CASSLAGAQGYGYTF. The CDR3 DNA reads as TGTGCCAGCAGCTTAGCGGGAGCCCAGGGATATGGCTACACCTTC. The chain carries TRBV7-2 and TRBJ1-2, with a possible D match to TRBD1 (5 bases). The length of the CDR3 is 15 residues. Trimming left V 0 bases short and J 5 bases short, with 13 bases between. The germline V gene has CDR1 SGHTA and CDR2 FQGNSA.